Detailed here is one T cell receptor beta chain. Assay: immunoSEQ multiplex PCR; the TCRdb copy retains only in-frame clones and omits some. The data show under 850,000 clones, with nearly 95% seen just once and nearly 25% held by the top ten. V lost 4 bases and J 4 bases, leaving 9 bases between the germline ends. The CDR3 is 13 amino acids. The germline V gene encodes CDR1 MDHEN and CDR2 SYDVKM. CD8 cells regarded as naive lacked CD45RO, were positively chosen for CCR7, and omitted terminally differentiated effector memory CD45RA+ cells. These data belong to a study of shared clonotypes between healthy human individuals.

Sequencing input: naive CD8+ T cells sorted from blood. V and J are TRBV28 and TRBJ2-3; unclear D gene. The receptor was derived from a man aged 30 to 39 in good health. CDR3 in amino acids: CASSSTGPDTQYF. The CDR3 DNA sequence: TGTGCCAGCAGTTCCACGGGTCCAGATACGCAGTATTTT.